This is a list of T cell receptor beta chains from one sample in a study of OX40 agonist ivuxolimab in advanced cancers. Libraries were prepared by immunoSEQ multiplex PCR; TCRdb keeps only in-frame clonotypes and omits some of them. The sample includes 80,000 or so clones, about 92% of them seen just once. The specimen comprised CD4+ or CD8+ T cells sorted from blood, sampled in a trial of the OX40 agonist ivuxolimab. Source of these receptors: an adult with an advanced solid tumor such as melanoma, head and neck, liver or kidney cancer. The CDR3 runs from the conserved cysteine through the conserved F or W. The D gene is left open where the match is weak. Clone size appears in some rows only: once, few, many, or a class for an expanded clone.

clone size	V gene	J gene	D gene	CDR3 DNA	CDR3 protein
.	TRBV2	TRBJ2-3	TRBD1	TGTGCCAGCAGTGAAGGGACAGGGAGGACAGATACGCAGTATTTT	CASSEGTGRTDTQYF
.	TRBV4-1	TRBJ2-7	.	TGCGCCAGCAGCCAAGTTCCGCAGGGCGCGGTGTTCACCTACGAGCAGTACTTC	CASSQVPQGAVFTYEQYF
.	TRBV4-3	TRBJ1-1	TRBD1	TGCGCCAGCAGCCAAGAGGACAGGGTATTTGAAGCTTTCTTT	CASSQEDRVFEAFF
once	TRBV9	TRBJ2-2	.	TGTGCCAGCAGCGTAGTCTGGGGGAACACCGGGGAGCTGTTTTTT	CASSVVWGNTGELFF
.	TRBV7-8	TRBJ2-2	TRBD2	TGTGCCAGCAGCTTAGGACTAGCGGGGACCGGGGAGCTGTTTTTT	CASSLGLAGTGELFF
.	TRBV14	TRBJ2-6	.	TGTGCCAGCAGCCAAGGGCAGGTTGCTGGGGCCAACGTCCTGACTTTC	CASSQGQVAGANVLTF
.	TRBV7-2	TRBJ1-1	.	TGTGCCAGCAGCTCGGAGTTTTCTGAAGCTTTCTTT	CASSSEFSEAFF
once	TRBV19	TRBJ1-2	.	TGTGCCAGTAGTATAGGGTCCCTAGGTATGGGGTATGGCTACACCTTC	CASSIGSLGMGYGYTF
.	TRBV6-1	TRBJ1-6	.	TGTGCCAGCAGGGAATCAAAGGGGCCCATAAATTCACCCCTCCACTTT	CASRESKGPINSPLHF
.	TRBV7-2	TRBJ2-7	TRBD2	TGTGCCAGCAGCACCCGGACTAGCGGGCTCTACGAGCAGTACTTC	CASSTRTSGLYEQYF
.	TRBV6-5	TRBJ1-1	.	TGTGCCAGCAGTTACTCGATTCTGGTGGTGAGCACTGAAGCTTTCTTT	CASSYSILVVSTEAFF
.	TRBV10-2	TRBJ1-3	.	TGCGCCAGCATGGACTTTGGAAACACCATATATTTT	CASMDFGNTIYF
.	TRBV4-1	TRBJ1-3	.	TGCGCCAGCAGCCAAGGGTACGGGTCCCTCTCTGGAAACACCATATATTTT	CASSQGYGSLSGNTIYF
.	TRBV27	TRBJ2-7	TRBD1	TGTGCCAGCAGTTTATCCGAAAGGGACAGCGAGAGGGAGCAGTACTTC	CASSLSERDSEREQYF
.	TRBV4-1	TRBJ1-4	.	TGCGCCAGCAGCCAAGATCTTAGGGGATCCCCGGGCGAAAAACTGTTTTTT	CASSQDLRGSPGEKLFF
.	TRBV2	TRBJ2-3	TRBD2	TGTGCCAGCAGTGAAGGGGAGGGGTCTAGGGATACGCAGTATTTT	CASSEGEGSRDTQYF
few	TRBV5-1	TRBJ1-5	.	TGCGCCAGCAGCTTGGCAGGGAATCAGCCCCAGCATTTT	CASSLAGNQPQHF
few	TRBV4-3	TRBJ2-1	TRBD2	TGCGCCAGCAGCCAAGGGACTAGCGGGGAGTACAATGAGCAGTTCTTC	CASSQGTSGEYNEQFF
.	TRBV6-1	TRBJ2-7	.	TGTGCCAGCAGTGAAGCCCCTACAGGGATCACCTGGGAGCAGTACTTC	CASSEAPTGITWEQYF
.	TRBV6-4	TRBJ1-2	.	TGTGCCAGCAGTGAAACTATTTATGGGGGCCTGAATGGCTACACCTTC	CASSETIYGGLNGYTF
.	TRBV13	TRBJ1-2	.	TGTGCCAGCAGCTTAGGGGTTGGAGGCTACACCTTC	CASSLGVGGYTF
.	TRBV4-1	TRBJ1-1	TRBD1	TGCGCCAGCAGCCCCCACGCAGGGGGCGTTGACACTGAAGCTTTCTTT	CASSPHAGGVDTEAFF
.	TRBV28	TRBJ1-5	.	TGTGCCAGCAGACCGGCTTATAGCAATCAGCCCCAGCATTTT	CASRPAYSNQPQHF
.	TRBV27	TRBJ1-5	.	TGTGCCAGCAGTTTATCAGTAGTAGGTCAGCCCCAGCATTTT	CASSLSVVGQPQHF
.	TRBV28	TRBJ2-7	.	TGTGCCAGCAGTTTAGCGGTCGGAACCTCCTACGAGCAGTACTTC	CASSLAVGTSYEQYF
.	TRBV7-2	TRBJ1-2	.	TGTGCCAGCAGCCCCTTCCTCGGGACCGACTATGGCTACACCTTC	CASSPFLGTDYGYTF
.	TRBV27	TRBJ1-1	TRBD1	TGTGCCAGCAGTGCTGGGACAGGGGTAGAAACTGAAGCTTTCTTT	CASSAGTGVETEAFF